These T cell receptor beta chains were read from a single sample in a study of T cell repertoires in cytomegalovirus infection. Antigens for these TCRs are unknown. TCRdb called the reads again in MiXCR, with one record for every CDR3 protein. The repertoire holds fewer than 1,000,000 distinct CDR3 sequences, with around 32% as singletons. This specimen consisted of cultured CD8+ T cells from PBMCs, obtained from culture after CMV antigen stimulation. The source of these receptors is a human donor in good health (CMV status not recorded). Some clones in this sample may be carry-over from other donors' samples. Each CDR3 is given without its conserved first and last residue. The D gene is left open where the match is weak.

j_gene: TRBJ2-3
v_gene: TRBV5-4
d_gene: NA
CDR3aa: ASSTPGFVLDTQY

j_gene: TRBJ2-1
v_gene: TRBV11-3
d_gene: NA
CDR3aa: ASSLRGAGSYNEQF

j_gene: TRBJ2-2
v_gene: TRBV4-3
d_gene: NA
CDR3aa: ASSQDMRVANTGELF

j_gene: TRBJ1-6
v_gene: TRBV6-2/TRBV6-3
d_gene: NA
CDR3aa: ASSYGVNSYNSPLH

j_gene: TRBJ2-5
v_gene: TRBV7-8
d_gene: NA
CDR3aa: ASSLEVQGTQY

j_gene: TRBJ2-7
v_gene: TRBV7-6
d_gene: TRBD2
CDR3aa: ASSSYLGGGTYEQY

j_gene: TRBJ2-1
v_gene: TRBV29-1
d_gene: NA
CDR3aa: SVEVGGHEQF

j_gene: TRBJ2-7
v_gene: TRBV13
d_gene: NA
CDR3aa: ASSLTGRVYEQY

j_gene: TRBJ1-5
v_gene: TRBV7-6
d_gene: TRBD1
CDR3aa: ASSSTDRGGGNQPQH

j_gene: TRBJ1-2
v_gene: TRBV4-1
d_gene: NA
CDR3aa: ASRLGAGYT

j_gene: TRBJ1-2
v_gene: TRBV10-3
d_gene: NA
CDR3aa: ATGLGGSRRDYGYT

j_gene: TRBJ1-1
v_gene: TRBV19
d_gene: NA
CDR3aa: ASRQPGLVDTEAF

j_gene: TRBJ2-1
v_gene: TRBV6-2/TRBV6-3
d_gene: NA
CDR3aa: ASSYPTGTLGLHEQF

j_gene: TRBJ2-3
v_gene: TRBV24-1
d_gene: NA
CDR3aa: ATSRWDTQY

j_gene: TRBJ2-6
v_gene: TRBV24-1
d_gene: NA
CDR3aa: ATSEEGVNLGANVLT

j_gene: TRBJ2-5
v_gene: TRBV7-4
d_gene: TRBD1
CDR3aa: ASSPGLGRGPIVETQY

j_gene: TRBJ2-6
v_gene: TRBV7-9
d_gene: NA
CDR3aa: ASSADRNSGANVLT

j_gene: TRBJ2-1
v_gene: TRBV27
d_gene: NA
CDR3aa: ANSFPYNEQF

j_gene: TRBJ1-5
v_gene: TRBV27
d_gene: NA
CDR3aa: ASSQGQINQPQH

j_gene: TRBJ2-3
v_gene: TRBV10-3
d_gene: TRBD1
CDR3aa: AISEIEGATDTQY

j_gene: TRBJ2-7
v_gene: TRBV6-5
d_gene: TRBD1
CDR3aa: ASSSGQYLSYEQY

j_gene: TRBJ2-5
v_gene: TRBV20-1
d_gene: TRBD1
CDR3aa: SARDPDRGRQETQY

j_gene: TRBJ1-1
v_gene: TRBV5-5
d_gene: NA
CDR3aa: ASSVTDRRMNTEAF

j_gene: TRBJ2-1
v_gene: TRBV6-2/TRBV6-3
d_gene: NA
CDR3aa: ASSSLDLSKVPNNEQF

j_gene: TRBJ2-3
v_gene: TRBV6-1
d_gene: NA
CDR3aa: ASSPMLSQGFTDTQY

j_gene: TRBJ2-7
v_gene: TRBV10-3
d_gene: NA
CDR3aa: AISDRKTYEQY

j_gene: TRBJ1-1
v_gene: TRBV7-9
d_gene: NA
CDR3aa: ASSLGGIRAF

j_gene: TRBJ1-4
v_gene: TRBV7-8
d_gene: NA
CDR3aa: ASSPLVIINEKLF

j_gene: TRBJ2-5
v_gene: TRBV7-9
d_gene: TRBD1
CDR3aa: ASSLTTGGRQETQY

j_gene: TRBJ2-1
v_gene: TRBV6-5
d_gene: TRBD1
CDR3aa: ASSYWTGGGNEQF

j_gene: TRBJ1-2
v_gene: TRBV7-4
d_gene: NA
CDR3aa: ASSSEGDYGYT

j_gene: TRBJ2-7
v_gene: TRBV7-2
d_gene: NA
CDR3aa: ASSAADTSYEQY

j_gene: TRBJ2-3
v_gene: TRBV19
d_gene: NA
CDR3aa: ASTTGTYVTDTQY